The 6 T cell receptor beta chains listed next were all sequenced from one sample in a study of control samples from healthy donors and cancer patients. Only in-frame clones appear in the TCRdb table, and some are missing; sequencing was by immunoSEQ multiplex PCR. The sample contains 250,000 to 300,000 clones, over 75% of which appear only once. Sequenced material: PBMCs. Receptor source: a woman aged 60 to 75 with lung cancer.

This clone was observed a few times. This chain connects TRBV7-9 to TRBJ1-4; a weak D match, TRBD1 (6 bases). V was clipped by 2 bases and J by 6 bases, with 16 bases between them. CDR3 length: 16 amino acids. CDR1 is SEHNR, CDR2 FQNEAQ, per germline (reference sequence). The CDR3 reads CASSLTPGGGYEKLFF. The CDR3 DNA reads TGTGCCAGCAGCTTAACTCCGGGAGGGGGATATGAAAAACTGTTTTTT.

There are a few counts of this clone. The V call is TRBV18, the J call TRBJ1-1, with 10 positions matching TRBD1. The CDR3 consists of 13 residues. Trimming cost V 5 bases and J 7 bases; bases outside gene matches: 4. Germline V gene data show CDR1 as KGHSH and CDR2 as LQKENI. CDR3 coding DNA: TGTGCCAGCTCATCAGGACAGGGGGATGAAGCTTTCTTT. Protein sequence: CASSSGQGDEAFF.

V gene TRBV10-2 combines with J gene TRBJ1-1; 8 bases map to TRBD1. The CDR3 covers 14 residues. CDR1 is WSHSY, CDR2 SAAADI, per germline. V lost 6 bases to trimming and J lost 4 bases; unmatched junction nucleotides: 7. CDR3 nucleotide sequence: TGCGCCAGCAGCCACACAGGGGGGTTCACTGAAGCTTTCTTT. This sequence encodes CASSHTGGFTEAFF.

The CDR3 is CASSSSGTGNHEQYF. CDR3 DNA: TGTGCCAGCAGCTCTTCCGGGACAGGGAACCACGAGCAGTACTTC. V gene TRBV7-9 combines with J gene TRBJ2-7, with 9 positions matching TRBD1. Germline lookup yields CDR1 SEHNR and CDR2 FQNEAQ (reference sequence). The CDR3 sequence is 15 residues long. J gave up 5 bases and V 4 bases, and 9 bases lay outside the gene matches.

The chain joins TRBV24-1 to TRBJ2-3, with 11 bases identical to TRBD2. CDR3 length equals 16 residues. After removal of 4 bases from V and 1 base from J, the junction contained 3 bases not matched to a gene. CDR1 is KGHDR, CDR2 SFDVKD, per germline. CDR3 nucleotides: TGTGCCACCAGTGACCCGACTAGCGGGGGCACAGATACGCAGTATTTT. This gives the protein CATSDPTSGGTDTQYF.

The genes are TRBV7-3 and TRBJ2-7, with TRBD2 matching 8 bases. V was pared by 5 bases and J by 0 bases, with 6 bases of the junction left unmatched. This CDR3 is 15 amino acids long. Germline V gene sequence: CDR1 SGHTA, CDR2 FQGTGA. The CDR3 loop is CASSPQAGDSYEQYF. The CDR3 DNA follows: TGTGCCAGCAGCCCCCAAGCGGGGGACTCCTACGAGCAGTACTTC. The full variable domain, completed using reference TRBV7-3 and TRBJ2-7, is GAGVSQTPSNKVTEKGKYVELRCDPISGHTALYWYRQSLGQGPEFLIYFQGTGAADDSGLPNDRFFAVRPEGSVSTLKIQRTERGDSAVYLCASSPQAGDSYEQYFGPGTRLTVT.